This TCR beta chain was sequenced in a study of long-term antiretroviral therapy in people with HIV. Study-level points and caveats: Older ART regimens were possibly in use when the blood was collected between about 2004 and 2018. Clones that had undergone expansion before ART prevailed in the repertoire throughout all time points.

As concerns this clone: Its target is unknown.

This was the immunoSEQ v3.0 assay at survey level. The repertoire was sequenced with immunoSEQ multiplex PCR; TCRdb's copy has only in-frame clones and lacks some. The sample holds about 29,000 clones; more than 75% are singletons and the top ten take around 15%. V gave up 11 bases and J gave up 1 base, with 17 bases separating them. The CDR3 runs 14 residues. From germline, CDR1 is LNHDA and CDR2 SQIVND (reference sequence). The sequences come from unsorted PBMCs, collected 2.9 years after starting antiretroviral therapy. This TCR was recovered from a man aged 50 to 60 with HIV. This rearrangement joins TRBV19 to TRBJ1-1, with D perhaps TRBD1 (6 bases). The CDR3, as DNA: TGTGCCTGCAAGGGGGTGAGCAGGAACACTGAAGCTTTCTTT. Protein sequence: CACKGVSRNTEAFF.